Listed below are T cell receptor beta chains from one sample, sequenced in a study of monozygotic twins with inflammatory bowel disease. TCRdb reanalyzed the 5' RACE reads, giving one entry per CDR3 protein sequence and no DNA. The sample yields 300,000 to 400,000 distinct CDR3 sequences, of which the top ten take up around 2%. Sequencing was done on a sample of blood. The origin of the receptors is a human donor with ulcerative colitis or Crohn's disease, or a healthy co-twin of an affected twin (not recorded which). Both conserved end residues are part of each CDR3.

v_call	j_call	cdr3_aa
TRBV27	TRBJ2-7	CASSTLGRHYEQYF
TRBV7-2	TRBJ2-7	CASSLWGTSYEQYF
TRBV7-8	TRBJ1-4	CASRPGGRGEKLFF
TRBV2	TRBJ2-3	CASSVRGGMDTQYF
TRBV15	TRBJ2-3	CATSSLAVTQYF
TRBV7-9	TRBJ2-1	CASSLALGLNNEQFF
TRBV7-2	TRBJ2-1	CASTPDLAAIRNEQFF
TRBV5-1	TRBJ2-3	CASSSLRDQPTDTQYF
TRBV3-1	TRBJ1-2	CASSHRQSFLNYGYTF
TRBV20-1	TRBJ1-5	CSARGVQDIYQPQHF
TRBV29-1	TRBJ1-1	CSGGQRNTEAFF
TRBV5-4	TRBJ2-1	CASSLPSGASYNEQFF
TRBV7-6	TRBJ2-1	CASSLATGGQSDEQFF
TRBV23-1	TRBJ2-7	CASSQALEQYF
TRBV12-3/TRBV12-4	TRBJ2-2	CASRSPNTGELFF
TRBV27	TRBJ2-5	CASSLLGGGAETQYF
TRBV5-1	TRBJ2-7	CASSFFRGLSYEQYF
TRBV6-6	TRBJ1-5	CASSYSRGQPQHF
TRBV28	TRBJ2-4	CASSPPGLNIQYF
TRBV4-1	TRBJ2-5	CASSQEGQGLGTQYF
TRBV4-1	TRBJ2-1	CASSQENYVGGQFF
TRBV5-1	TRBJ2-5	CASSLGLAGSQETQYF
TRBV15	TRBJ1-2	CATSRDSRDYGYTF
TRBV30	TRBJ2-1	CAWSVELAGGHEQFF
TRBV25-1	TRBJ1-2	CASSESAQGRGYTF
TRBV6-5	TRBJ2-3	CASSLVQGQRTDTQYF
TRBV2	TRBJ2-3	CAGRRPTRTTNTDTQYF
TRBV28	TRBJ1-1	CASSPMGQGFTEAFF
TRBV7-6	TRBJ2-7	CAISLAGRGEGYEQYF
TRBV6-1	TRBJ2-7	CASSLGQYLYEQYF
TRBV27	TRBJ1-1	CASSFTAAQYNTEAFF
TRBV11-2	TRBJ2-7	CASSPLTLREQYF
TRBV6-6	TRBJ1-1	CASSYGGEGTEAFF
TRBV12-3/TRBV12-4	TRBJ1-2	CASSFEGFGYTF
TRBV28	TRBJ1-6	CASSFRVALNSPLHF
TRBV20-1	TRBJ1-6	CSAAPGTGVSPLHF
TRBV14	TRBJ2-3	CASSQVHKDTQYF
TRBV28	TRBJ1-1	CASSLPLTGNTEAFF
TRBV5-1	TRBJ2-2	CASGDPGYTGELFF
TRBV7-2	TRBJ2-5	CASSLYSGSYQETQYF
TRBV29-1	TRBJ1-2	CSVPRGEGAYYGYTF
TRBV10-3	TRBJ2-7	CAISESQSGSPYEQYF
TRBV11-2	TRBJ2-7	CASRINRGYEQYF
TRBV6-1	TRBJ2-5	CASRLTSGTETQYF
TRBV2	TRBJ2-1	CASSASDLRRYNEQFF